The 13 T cell receptor beta chains in this list originate from one sample, sequenced in a study of blood T cell repertoires in COVID-19. The data were produced by immunoSEQ multiplex PCR, yet TCRdb's version contains in-frame clones alone and is incomplete. The sample consists of 45,000 to 65,000 clones, about 90% of them appearing once. Material: peripheral blood. The receptors come from a man older than 75 in a cohort sampled during active COVID-19.

The chain joins TRBV20-1 to TRBJ2-7; TRBD2 matches 7 bases. The CDR3 loop spans 14 amino acids. Per germline, CDR1 DFQATT and CDR2 SNEGSKA (reference sequence). After removal of 3 bases from V and 5 bases from J, the junction contained 10 bases not matched to a gene. CDR3: CSASLGAGSNEQYF. The CDR3 bases are TGCAGTGCTAGTTTGGGAGCGGGATCCAACGAGCAGTACTTC.

The chain carries TRBV3-1 (or the pseudogene TRBV3-2) and TRBJ2-5; 7 bases align to TRBD1. This CDR3 has 15 residues. The J segment lost 5 bases and the V segment lost 0 bases, leaving 6 bases of the junction unmatched. Germline-derived CDR1 and CDR2 are LGHDT and YNNKEL (reference sequence). Here the CDR3 reads CASSQENRGWETQYF. The CDR3 DNA reads as TGTGCCAGCAGCCAAGAAAACAGGGGTTGGGAGACCCAGTACTTC.

This clone was counted between two and nine times. The chain recombines TRBV30 with TRBJ1-5; tentative D call: TRBD1 (6 bases). The germline gives CDR1 GTSNPN, CDR2 SVGIG (reference sequence). The CDR3 covers 13 residues. Trimming pared 1 base from V and 3 bases from J, leaving 7 bases between. This CDR3 is CAWSGTDNQPQHF. As DNA, the CDR3 is TGTGCCTGGAGTGGGACAGACAATCAGCCCCAGCATTTT.

In its sample, this clone was seen a few times. The CDR3 loop is CASSLQGQNSPLHF. The DNA of the CDR3 is TGTGCCAGCAGCCTACAGGGGCAGAATTCACCCCTCCACTTT. The V and J genes are TRBV3-1 (or the pseudogene TRBV3-2) and TRBJ1-6; TRBD1 agrees at 7 bases. Germline CDR1 reads LGHDT; CDR2 reads YNNKEL (reference sequence). The CDR3 totals 14 residues. Losses at the gene ends were 4 bases for V and 7 bases for J; bases not matched to a gene: 4.

The rearrangement joins TRBV10-3 to TRBJ1-6; D is perhaps TRBD1 (5 bases). V lost 5 bases and J 6 bases, leaving 8 bases between the germline ends. This CDR3 is 13 amino acids long. Germline CDR1 is ENHRY and CDR2 is SYGVKD. CDR3 DNA: TGTGCCATCAGTCCCGACAGTAATTCACCCCTCCACTTT. It encodes CAISPDSNSPLHF.

The rearrangement joins TRBV6-1 to TRBJ1-5; D gene ambiguous. The CDR3 has 15 residues. The V end was cut by 2 bases, the J end by 0 bases, with 8 bases between. CDR1 is MNHNS and CDR2 is SASEGT in the germline V gene. CDR3 loop: CASSEILYSNQPQHF. Written as DNA, the CDR3 is TGTGCCAGCAGTGAAATTCTTTATAGCAATCAGCCCCAGCATTTT.

The gene calls are TRBV3-1 (or the pseudogene TRBV3-2) and TRBJ2-1; maybe TRBD1 (6 bases). Germline CDR1 reads LGHDT; CDR2 reads YNNKEL (reference sequence). V lost 1 base and J 9 bases, leaving 13 bases between the germline ends. The CDR3 length is 14 residues. The CDR3 sequence: CASSQVTGNSEQFF. CDR3 in DNA: TGTGCCAGCAGCCAAGTAACAGGGAATAGTGAGCAGTTCTTC.

The gene calls are TRBV4-2 and TRBJ1-2; tentatively, D is TRBD1 (6 bases). V was cut by 0 bases and J by 7 bases, with 12 bases left in between. CDR1 and CDR2 from the germline V gene are LGHNA and YNFKEQ. The CDR3 spans 14 residues. CDR3 protein: CASSQDGTGSGYTF. The CDR3 DNA reads as TGTGCCAGCAGCCAAGATGGAACAGGGAGTGGCTACACCTTC.

The chain is built from TRBV30 and TRBJ2-1; 9 positions agree with TRBD2. Trimming took 3 bases from V and 8 from J; bases not matched to a gene: 11. The CDR3 covers 15 residues. Germline V CDR1 and CDR2: GTSNPN, SVGIG (reference sequence). The CDR3 DNA is TGTGCCTGGAGCGGGGGGGCTAGCGGGAACGATGAGCAGTTCTTC. Its protein product is CAWSGGASGNDEQFF.

About this clone: A read error may account for a junction end that differs from germline. The CDR3: CASSVAGTVIYGYTF. CDR3 DNA: TGTGCCAGCAGCGTAGCCGGGACAGTGATCTATGGCTACACCTTC. The rearrangement uses TRBV7-2 and TRBJ1-2; 7 positions match TRBD1. Germline V gene sequence: CDR1 SGHTA, CDR2 FQGNSA. This CDR3 is built from 15 residues.

This clone was observed once. V usage is TRBV3-1 (or the pseudogene TRBV3-2) and J usage is TRBJ1-1, with 11 bases matching TRBD1. CDR3 size: 15 residues. CDR1 and CDR2 (germline): LGHDT, YNNKEL (reference sequence). The J segment lost 4 bases and the V segment lost 3 bases, leaving 4 bases of the junction unmatched. The CDR3, as DNA: TGTGCCAGCAGCCAGGGGGACAGGGGGACCACTGAAGCTTTCTTT. As protein: CASSQGDRGTTEAFF.

The rearrangement joins TRBV5-6 to TRBJ2-4, with 7 bases lining up with TRBD1. After removal of 2 bases from V and 1 base from J, the junction contained 6 bases not matched to a gene. The CDR3 spans 16 residues. Germline V CDR1 and CDR2: SGHDT, YYEEEE. This chain's CDR3 is CASSFTGDGAKNIQYF. CDR3 coding DNA: TGTGCCAGCAGCTTCACAGGGGATGGGGCCAAAAACATTCAGTACTTC.

The chain carries TRBV3-1 (or the pseudogene TRBV3-2) and TRBJ2-7; maybe TRBD2 (5 bases). Trimming cost V 2 bases and J 3 bases, with 8 bases left between them. The CDR3 runs 13 residues. Per the germline V gene, CDR1 is LGHDT and CDR2 is YNNKEL (reference sequence). Here the CDR3 reads CASSQKDYYEQYF. CDR3 sequence (DNA): TGTGCCAGCAGCCAAAAAGACTACTACGAGCAGTACTTC.